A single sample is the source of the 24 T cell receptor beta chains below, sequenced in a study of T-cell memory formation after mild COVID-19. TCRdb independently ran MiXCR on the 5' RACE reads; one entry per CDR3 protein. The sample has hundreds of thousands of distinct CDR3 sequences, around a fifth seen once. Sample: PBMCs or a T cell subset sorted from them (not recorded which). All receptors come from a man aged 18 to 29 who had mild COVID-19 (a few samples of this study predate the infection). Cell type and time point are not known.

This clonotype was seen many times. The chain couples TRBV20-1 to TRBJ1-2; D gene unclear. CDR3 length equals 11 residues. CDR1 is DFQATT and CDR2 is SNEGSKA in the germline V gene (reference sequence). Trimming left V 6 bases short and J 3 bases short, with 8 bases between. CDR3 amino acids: CSAPTYYGYTF. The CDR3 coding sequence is TGCAGTGCCCCTACCTACTATGGCTACACCTTC.

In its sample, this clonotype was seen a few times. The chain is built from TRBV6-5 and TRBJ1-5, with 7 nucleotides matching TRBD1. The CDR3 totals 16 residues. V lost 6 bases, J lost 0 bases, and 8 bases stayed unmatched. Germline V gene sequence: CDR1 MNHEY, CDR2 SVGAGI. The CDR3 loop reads CASSGGTADSNQPQHF. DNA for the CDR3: TGTGCCAGCAGCGGGGGGACAGCCGATAGCAATCAGCCCCAGCATTTT.

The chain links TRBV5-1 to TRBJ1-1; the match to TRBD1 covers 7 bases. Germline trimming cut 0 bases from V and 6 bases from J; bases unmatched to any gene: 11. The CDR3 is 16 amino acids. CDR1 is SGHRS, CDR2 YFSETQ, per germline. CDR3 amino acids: CASSLGTGLRRSEAFF. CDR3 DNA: TGCGCCAGCAGCTTGGGGACAGGTCTACGCCGCTCTGAAGCTTTCTTT.

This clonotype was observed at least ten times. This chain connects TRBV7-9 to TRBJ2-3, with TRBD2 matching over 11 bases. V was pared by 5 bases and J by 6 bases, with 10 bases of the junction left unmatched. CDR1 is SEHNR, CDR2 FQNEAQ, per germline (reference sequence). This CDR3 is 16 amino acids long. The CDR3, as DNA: TGTGCCAGCAGCCCGCGCCTAGCGGGGGGCCCGGATACGCAGTATTTT. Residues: CASSPRLAGGPDTQYF.

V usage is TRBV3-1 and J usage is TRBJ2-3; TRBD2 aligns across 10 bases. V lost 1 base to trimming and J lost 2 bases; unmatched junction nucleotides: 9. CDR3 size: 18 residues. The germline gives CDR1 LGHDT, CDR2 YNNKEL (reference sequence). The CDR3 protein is CASSQGTSGRGLTDTQYF. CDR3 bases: TGTGCCAGCAGCCAAGGGACTAGCGGCCGGGGCCTCACAGATACGCAGTATTTT.

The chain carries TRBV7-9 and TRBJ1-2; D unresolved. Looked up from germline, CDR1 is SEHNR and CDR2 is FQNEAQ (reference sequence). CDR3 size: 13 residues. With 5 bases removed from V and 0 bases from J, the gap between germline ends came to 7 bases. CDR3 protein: CASSQQSNYGYTF. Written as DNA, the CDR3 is TGTGCCAGCAGCCAACAGTCTAACTATGGCTACACCTTC.

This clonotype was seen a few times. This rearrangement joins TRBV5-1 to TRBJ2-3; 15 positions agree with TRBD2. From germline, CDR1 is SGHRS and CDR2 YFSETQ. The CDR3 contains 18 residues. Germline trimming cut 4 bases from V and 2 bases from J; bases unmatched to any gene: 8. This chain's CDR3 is CASSPGTSGGPYTDTQYF. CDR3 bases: TGCGCCAGCAGCCCCGGGACTAGCGGGGGGCCCTACACAGATACGCAGTATTTT.

The CDR3 here is CASSYLDSMNTEAFF. Here the CDR3 DNA reads TGTGCCAGCAGTTACTTGGACAGTATGAACACTGAAGCTTTCTTT. V usage is TRBV6-2 or TRBV6-3 and J usage is TRBJ1-1, with D maybe TRBD1 (6 bases). The CDR3 length is 15 residues. CDR1 and CDR2 from the germline V gene are MNHEY and SVGEGT. Trimming took off 1 base at V and 0 bases at J, with 9 bases between the two ends.

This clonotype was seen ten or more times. The CDR3 reads CASSLALAEYNEQFF. For the CDR3, the DNA is TGCGCCAGCAGCTTGGCTTTAGCGGAATACAATGAGCAGTTCTTC. The chain recombines TRBV5-1 with TRBJ2-1, with a possible D match to TRBD2 (6 bases). V was trimmed by 0 bases and J by 4 bases, leaving 11 bases between them. The V gene's germline CDR1 is SGHRS and CDR2 YFSETQ. CDR3 length: 15 residues.

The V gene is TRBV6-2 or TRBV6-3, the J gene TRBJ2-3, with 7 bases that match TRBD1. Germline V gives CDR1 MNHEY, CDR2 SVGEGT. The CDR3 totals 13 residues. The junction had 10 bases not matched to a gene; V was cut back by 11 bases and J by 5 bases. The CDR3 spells CACRDSGKDTQYF. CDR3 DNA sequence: TGTGCCTGCCGGGACAGTGGAAAAGATACGCAGTATTTT.

Here the CDR3 reads CASSPRGGTGRAEAFF. The DNA for the CDR3 is TGTGCCAGCAGCCCACGAGGAGGGACAGGGAGGGCTGAAGCTTTCTTT. This rearrangement joins TRBV7-6 to TRBJ1-1; 9 bases map to TRBD1. Germline values: CDR1 SGHVS, CDR2 FNYEAQ. The CDR3 loop spans 16 amino acids. V shed 5 bases and J 6 bases; nucleotides not matched to a gene: 13. Full variable domain (remainder filled in from reference TRBV7-6 and TRBJ1-1): GAGVSQSPRYKVTKRGQDVALRCDPISGHVSLYWYRQALGQGPEFLTYFNYEAQQDKSGLPNDRFSAERPEGSISTLTIQRTEQRDSAMYRCASSPRGGTGRAEAFFGQGTRLTVV.

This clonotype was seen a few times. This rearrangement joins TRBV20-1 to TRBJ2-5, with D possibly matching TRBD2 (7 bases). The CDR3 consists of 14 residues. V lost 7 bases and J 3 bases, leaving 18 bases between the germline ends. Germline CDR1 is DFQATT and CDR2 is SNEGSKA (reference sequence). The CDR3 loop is CSGVWGRGKETQYF. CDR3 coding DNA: TGCAGTGGGGTTTGGGGGCGGGGGAAAGAGACCCAGTACTTC.

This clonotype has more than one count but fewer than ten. CDR3 DNA sequence: TGTGCCAGCGGCACCGGACGGTTGAACACTGAAGCTTTCTTT. It is translated as CASGTGRLNTEAFF. The chain carries TRBV6-2 or TRBV6-3 and TRBJ1-1; D is uncertain. Germline lookup yields CDR1 MNHEY and CDR2 SVGEGT. The CDR3 is made up of 14 amino acids. Deletions cut 8 bases from V and 0 bases from J, with 13 bases between.

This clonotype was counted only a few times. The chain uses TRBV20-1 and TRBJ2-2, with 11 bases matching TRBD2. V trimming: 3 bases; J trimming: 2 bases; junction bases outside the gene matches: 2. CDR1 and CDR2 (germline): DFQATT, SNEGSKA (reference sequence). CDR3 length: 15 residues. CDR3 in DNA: TGCAGTGCTAGGGGACTAGCGGCAAACACCGGGGAGCTGTTTTTT. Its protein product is CSARGLAANTGELFF.

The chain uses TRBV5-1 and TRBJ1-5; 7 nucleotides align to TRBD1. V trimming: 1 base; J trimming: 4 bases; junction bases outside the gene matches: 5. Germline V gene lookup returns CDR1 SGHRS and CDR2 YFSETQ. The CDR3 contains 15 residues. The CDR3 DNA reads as TGCGCCAGCAGCTTGACAGGGGCCCTAAATCAGCCCCAGCATTTT. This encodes CASSLTGALNQPQHF.

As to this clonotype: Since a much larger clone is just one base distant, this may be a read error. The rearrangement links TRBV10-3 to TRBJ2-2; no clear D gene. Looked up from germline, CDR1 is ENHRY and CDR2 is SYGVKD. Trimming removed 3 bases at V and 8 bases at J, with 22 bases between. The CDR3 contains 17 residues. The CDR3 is CAISESWQWALGGELFF. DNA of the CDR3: TGTGCCATCAGTGAATCCTGGCAGTGGGCGTTAGGTGGGGAGCTGTTTTTT.

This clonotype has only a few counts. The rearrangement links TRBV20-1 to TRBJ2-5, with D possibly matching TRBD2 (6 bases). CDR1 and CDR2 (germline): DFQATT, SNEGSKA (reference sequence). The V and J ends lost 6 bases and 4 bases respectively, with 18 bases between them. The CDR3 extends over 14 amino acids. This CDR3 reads CSAVGTQEGETQYF. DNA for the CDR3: TGCAGTGCCGTCGGGACTCAAGAAGGAGAGACCCAGTACTTC.

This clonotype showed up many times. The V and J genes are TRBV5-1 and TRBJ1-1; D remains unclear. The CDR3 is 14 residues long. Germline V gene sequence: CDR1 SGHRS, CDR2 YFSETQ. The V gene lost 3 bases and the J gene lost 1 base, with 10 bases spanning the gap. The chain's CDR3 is CASSSAASNTEAFF. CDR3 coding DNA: TGCGCCAGCAGCTCGGCGGCATCGAACACTGAAGCTTTCTTT.

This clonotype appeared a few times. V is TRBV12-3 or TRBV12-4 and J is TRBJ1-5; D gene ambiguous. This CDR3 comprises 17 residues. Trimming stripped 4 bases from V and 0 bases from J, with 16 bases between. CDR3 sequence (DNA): TGTGCCAGCAGTTCGCGGAGCAATTATTATAGCAATCAGCCCCAGCATTTT. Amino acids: CASSSRSNYYSNQPQHF.

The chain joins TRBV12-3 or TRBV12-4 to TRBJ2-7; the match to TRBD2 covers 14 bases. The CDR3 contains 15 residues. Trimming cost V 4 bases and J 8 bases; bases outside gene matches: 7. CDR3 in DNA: TGTGCCAGCAGTTCCTCGGGACTAGCGGGGGTTCAGCAGTACTTC. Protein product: CASSSSGLAGVQQYF.

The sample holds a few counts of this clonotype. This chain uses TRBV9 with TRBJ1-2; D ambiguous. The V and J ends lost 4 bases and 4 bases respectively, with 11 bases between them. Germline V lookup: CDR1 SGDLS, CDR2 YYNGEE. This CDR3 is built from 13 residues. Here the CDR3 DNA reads TGTGCCAGCAGCTCCCAGAGTCTCTATGGCTACACCTTC. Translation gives CASSSQSLYGYTF.

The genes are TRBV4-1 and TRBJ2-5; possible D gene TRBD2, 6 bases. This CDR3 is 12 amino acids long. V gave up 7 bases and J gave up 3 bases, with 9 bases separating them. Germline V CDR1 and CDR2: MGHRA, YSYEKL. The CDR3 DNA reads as TGCGCCAGCAACGGCGGGGAAGAGACCCAGTACTTC. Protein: CASNGGEETQYF.

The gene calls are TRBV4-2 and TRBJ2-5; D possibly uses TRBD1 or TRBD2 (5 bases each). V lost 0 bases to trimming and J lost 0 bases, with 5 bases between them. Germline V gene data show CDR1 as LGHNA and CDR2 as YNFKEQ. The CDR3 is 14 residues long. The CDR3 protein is CASSQEGDQETQYF. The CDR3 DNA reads TGTGCCAGCAGCCAAGAGGGGGACCAAGAGACCCAGTACTTC.

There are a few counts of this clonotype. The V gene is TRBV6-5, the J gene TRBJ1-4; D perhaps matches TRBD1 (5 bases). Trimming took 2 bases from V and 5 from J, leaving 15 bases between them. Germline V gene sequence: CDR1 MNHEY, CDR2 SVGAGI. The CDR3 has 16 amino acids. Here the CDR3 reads CASSYAPGTGNEKLFF. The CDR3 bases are TGTGCCAGCAGTTACGCCCCAGGGACGGGAAATGAAAAACTGTTTTTT.